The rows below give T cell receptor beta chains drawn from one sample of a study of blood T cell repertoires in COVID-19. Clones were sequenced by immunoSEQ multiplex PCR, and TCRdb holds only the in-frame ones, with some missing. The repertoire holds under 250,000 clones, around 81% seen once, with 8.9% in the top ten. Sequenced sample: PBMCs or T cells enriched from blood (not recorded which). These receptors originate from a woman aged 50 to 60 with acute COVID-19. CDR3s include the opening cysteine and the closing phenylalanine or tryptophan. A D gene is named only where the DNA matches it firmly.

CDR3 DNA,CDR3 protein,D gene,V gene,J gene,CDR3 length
TGTGCCAGTAGTATTGGGGAGCCGGCCAATCAGCCCCAGCATTTT,CASSIGEPANQPQHF,.,TRBV19,TRBJ1-5,15
TGTGCCAGCAGTCGCGACAGGGGGCTCTACGAGCAGTACTTC,CASSRDRGLYEQYF,TRBD1,TRBV6-2/TRBV6-3,TRBJ2-7,14
TGCGCCAGCAGCTTGGACGCAGGGGGCAAGACCCAGTACTTC,CASSLDAGGKTQYF,TRBD1,TRBV5-1,TRBJ2-5,14
TGTGCCAGCAGTTTAGATAACCTCTATGGCTACACCTTC,CASSLDNLYGYTF,.,TRBV2,TRBJ1-2,13
TGTGCCAGCAGTTCGCGGACAGGGGGCACTGAAGCTTTCTTT,CASSSRTGGTEAFF,TRBD1,TRBV28,TRBJ1-1,14
TGCGCCAGCAGCTCTTGGGGGGGAGGCGGAAACACCATATATTTT,CASSSWGGGGNTIYF,.,TRBV4-3,TRBJ1-3,15
TGTGCCAGCTCGATTTCTTACGGACAGGGGGCTTACGAGCAGTACTTC,CASSISYGQGAYEQYF,TRBD1,TRBV18,TRBJ2-7,16
TGTGCCAGCAGTCAAAGGGGCCCGGGACAGGGGACAACTGGGGCCAACGTCCTGACTTTC,CASSQRGPGQGTTGANVLTF,TRBD1,TRBV27,TRBJ2-6,20
TGTGCCAGCAGCAGAATGACAGGGGGCAAGGATGGCTACACCTTC,CASSRMTGGKDGYTF,TRBD1,TRBV7-2,TRBJ1-2,15
TGCGCCAGCAGCCCGGGGACAGGGGGCGAGTGGGGCTACACCTTC,CASSPGTGGEWGYTF,TRBD1,TRBV5-1,TRBJ1-2,15
TGTGCCAGCAGTTTGGTGGGCGGGCGGGAAAAACTGTTTTTT,CASSLVGGREKLFF,.,TRBV28,TRBJ1-4,14
TGTGCCAGCAGGTTGATCAGCGGAGATACGCAGTATTTT,CASRLISGDTQYF,.,TRBV12-3/TRBV12-4,TRBJ2-3,13
TGTGCCAGCAGCTTATCCGAGAGCTATGGCTACACCTTC,CASSLSESYGYTF,.,TRBV11-1,TRBJ1-2,13